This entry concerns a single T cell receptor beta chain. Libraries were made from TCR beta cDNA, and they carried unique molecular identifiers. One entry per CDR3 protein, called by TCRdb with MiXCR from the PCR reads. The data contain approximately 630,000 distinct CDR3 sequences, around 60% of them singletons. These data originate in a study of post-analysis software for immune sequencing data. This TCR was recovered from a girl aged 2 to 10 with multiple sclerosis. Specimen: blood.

The CDR3 coding sequence is TGTGCCAGCAGTGGGACGGCAGATACGCAGTATTTT. Translation: CASSGTADTQYF. The rearrangement joins TRBV25-1 to TRBJ2-3, with unresolved D. Trimming pared 4 bases from V and 4 bases from J, leaving 6 bases between. Germline V gene sequence: CDR1 MGHDK, CDR2 SYGVNS. The CDR3 has 12 residues.